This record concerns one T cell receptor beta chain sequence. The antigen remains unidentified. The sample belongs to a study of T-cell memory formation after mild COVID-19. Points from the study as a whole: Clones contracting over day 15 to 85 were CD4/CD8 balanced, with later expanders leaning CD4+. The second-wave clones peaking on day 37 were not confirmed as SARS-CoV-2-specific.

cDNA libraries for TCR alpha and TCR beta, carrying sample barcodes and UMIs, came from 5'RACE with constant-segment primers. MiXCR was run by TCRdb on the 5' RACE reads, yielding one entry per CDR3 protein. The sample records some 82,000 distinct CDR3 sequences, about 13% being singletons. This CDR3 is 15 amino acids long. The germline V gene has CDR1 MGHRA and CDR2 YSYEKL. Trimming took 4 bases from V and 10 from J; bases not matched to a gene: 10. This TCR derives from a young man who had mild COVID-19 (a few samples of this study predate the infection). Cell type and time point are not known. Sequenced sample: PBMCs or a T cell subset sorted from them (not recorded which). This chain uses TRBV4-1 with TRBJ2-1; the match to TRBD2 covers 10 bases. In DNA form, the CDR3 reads TGCGCCAGCAGCCTCGAGCGGGGGGGCCTTGGGGAGCAGTTCTTC. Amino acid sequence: CASSLERGGLGEQFF.